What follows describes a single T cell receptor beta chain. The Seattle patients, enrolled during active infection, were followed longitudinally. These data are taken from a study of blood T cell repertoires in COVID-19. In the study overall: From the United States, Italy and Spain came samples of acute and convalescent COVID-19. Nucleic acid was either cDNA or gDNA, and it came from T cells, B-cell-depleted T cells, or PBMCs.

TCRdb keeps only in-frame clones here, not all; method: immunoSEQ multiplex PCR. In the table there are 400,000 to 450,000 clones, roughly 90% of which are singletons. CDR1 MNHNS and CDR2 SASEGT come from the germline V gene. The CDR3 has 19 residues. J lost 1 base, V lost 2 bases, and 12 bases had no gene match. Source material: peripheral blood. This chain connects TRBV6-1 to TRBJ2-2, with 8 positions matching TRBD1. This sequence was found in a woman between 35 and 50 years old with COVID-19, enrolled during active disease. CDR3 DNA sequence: TGTGCCAGCAGTGAATTCAGGGGGACAGGAAGATTGAACACCGGGGAGCTGTTTTTT. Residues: CASSEFRGTGRLNTGELFF.